This section outlines one T cell receptor (beta chain) sequence together with its context. In the authors' methods: Estimates of nucleated cell counts were drawn from the amplification of reference gene primers. Sequenced by immunoSEQ multiplex PCR; TCRdb stores in-frame clones only, minus some. The V and J calls and the clone size are those of that table, but D and trimming were determined from the DNA. Of 330,000 or so clones in the sample, about 89% were seen once. These data come from a study of blood T cell repertoires in COVID-19. Overall study context: Collection of acute and convalescent COVID-19 samples took place in the United States, Italy and Spain. Nucleic acid was either cDNA or gDNA, and it came from T cells, B-cell-depleted T cells, or PBMCs.

Enrollees, about 18 to 95 years old, lived in about two dozen US areas. Sequenced sample: PBMCs or T cells enriched from blood (not recorded which). The sequence was collected from a man aged 35 to 55 in a cohort exposed to, infected with or recovered from COVID-19 (not recorded which).

CDR3 sequence (DNA): TGCGCCAGCAGCTTCGGAAGGGGACTAGCGGGAGCCCGGGAGACCCAGTACTTC. Protein product: CASSFGRGLAGARETQYF. The chain employs TRBV5-1 and TRBJ2-5, with 14 bases that match TRBD2. Germline V lookup: CDR1 SGHRS, CDR2 YFSETQ. CDR3 length equals 18 residues. V shed 2 bases, J shed 5 bases, and the junction held 11 bases outside the gene matches.